The present T cell receptor beta chain was sequenced within a study of molecular identifiers for immune sequencing clone quantification. A single record per CDR3 protein comes from TCRdb applying MiXCR to the PCR reads. The repertoire includes just under 650,000 distinct CDR3 sequences, 15% to 20% of them detected once, and about 0.9% sits in the top ten. CDR1 and CDR2 from the germline V gene are MNHEY and SVGEGT. The ends were cut back, 1 base at V and 3 bases at J, with 13 bases in the middle. The CDR3 sequence is 17 residues long. Libraries of naive CD8 T cells were made from roughly 20,000 to 1,000,000 sorted cells. They used 10%, 30% or 50% RNA. This clonotype was seen a handful of times.

Specimen: naive CD8+ T cells from blood, with Jurkat cell RNA spiked in. Subset given: FACS-sorted CD8+CD4-CCR7+CD45RA+ naive T cells. The receptor comes from a human donor in good health. Some libraries in this study had Jurkat cell RNA spiked in. V gene TRBV6-2 or TRBV6-3 combines with J gene TRBJ1-6; no reliable D call. Written as DNA, the CDR3 is TGTGCCAGCAGTTACTATGCGGATACTGACTATAATTCACCCCTCCACTTT. This gives the protein CASSYYADTDYNSPLHF.